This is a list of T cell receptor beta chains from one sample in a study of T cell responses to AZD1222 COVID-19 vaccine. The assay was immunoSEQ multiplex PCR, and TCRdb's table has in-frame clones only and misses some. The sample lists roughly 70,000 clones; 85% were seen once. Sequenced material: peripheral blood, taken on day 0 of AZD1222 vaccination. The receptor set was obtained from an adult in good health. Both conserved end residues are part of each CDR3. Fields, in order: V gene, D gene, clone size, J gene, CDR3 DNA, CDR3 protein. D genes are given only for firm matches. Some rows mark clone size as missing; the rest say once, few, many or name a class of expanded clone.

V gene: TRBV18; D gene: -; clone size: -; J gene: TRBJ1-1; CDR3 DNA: TGTGCCAGCTCAGAGAGACAGACGAACACTGAAGCTTTCTTT; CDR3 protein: CASSERQTNTEAFF
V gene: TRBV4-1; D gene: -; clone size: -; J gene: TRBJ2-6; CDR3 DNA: TGCGCCAGCAGCCAAGATATAAGGGGAACTGGGGCCAACGTCCTGACTTTC; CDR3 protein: CASSQDIRGTGANVLTF
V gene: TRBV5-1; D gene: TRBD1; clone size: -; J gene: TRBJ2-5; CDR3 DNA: TGCGCCAGCAGCTTATTGGGACAGCCCCCAGAGACCCAGTACTTC; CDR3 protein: CASSLLGQPPETQYF
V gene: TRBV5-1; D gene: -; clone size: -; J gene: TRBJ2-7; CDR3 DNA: TGCGCCAGCAGCGAGCTTGGACACTCCTACGAGCAGTACTTC; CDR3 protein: CASSELGHSYEQYF
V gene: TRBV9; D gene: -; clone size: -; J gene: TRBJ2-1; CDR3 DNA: TGTGCCAGCAGCTCCCGAATCCTCACTACCAACTCCTACAATGAGCAGTTCTTC; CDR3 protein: CASSSRILTTNSYNEQFF
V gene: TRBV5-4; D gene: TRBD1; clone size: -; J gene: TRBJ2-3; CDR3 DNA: TGTGCCAGCAGCAGTCAGGGGGCCACAGATACGCAGTATTTT; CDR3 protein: CASSSQGATDTQYF
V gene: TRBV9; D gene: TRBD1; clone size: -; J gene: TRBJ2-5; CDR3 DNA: TGTGCCAGCAGCGTGTTCTCAGGGGGCCAAGAGACCCAGTACTTC; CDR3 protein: CASSVFSGGQETQYF
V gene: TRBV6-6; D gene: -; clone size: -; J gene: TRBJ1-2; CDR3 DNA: TGTGCCATCTCAACCCCAGGGGACGGCTACACCTTC; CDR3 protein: CAISTPGDGYTF
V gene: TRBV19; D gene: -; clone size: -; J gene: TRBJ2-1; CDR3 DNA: TGTGCCAGTAGTACGAGCGGGTTGAGCTCCTACAATGAGCAGTTCTTC; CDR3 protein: CASSTSGLSSYNEQFF
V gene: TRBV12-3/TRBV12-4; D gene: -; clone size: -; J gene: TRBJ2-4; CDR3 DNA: TGTGCCAGCAGTCTACATAAAAGAGACATTCAGTACTTC; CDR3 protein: CASSLHKRDIQYF
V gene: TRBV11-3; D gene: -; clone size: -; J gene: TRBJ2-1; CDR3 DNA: TGTGCCAGCAGCTCGCGGGGGCCACCCTACAATGAGCAGTTCTTC; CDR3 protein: CASSSRGPPYNEQFF
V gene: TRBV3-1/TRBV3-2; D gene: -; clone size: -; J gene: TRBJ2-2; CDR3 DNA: TGTGCCAGCAGCCTCCCAGGGAACACGAACACCGGGGAGCTGTTTTTT; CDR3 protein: CASSLPGNTNTGELFF
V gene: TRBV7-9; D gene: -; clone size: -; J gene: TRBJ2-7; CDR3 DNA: TGTGCCAGCAGCTCCTCCTGGGAGCAGTACTTC; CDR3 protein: CASSSSWEQYF
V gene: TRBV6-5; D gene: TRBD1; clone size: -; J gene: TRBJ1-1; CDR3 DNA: TGTGCCAGCAGTTTGGACAGGGTCGACACTGAAGCTTTCTTT; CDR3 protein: CASSLDRVDTEAFF
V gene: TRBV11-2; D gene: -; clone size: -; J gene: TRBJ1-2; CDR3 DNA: TGTGCCAGCAGCTTAGGACACCTCTATGGCTACACCTTC; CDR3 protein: CASSLGHLYGYTF
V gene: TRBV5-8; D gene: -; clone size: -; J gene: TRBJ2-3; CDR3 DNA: TGTGCCAGCAGCTTCGACCCAGGGAGCACAGATACGCAGTATTTT; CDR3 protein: CASSFDPGSTDTQYF
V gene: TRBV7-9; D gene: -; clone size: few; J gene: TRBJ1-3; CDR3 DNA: TGTGCCAGCTTGTCCCGGGAAACTGGAAACACCATATATTTT; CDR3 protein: CASLSRETGNTIYF
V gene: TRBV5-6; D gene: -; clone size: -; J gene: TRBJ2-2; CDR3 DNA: TGTGCCAGCAGCCCCTTCATGCAGGGTCAATGGCGGGAGCTGTTTTTT; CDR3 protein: CASSPFMQGQWRELFF
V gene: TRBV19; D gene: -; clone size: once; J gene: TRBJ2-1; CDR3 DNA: TGTGCCAGTAGTCCCGCTGGGTACAATGAGCAGTTCTTC; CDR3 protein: CASSPAGYNEQFF
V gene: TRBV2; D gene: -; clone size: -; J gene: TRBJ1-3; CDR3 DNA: TGTGCCAGCAGTGAAGTTGGGGCGCGGGTTGGAAACACCATATATTTT; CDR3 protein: CASSEVGARVGNTIYF
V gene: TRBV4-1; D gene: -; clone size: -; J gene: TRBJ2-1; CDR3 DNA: TGCGCCAGCAGCCAAGATCTAAGAACCTCCTACAATGAGCAGTTCTTC; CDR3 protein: CASSQDLRTSYNEQFF
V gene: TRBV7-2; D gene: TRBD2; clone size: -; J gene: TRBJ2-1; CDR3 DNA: TGTGCCAGCAGCTTGTGGGGAGGGCGGGTTTACAATGAGCAGTTCTTC; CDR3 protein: CASSLWGGRVYNEQFF
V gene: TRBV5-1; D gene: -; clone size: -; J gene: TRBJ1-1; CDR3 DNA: TGCGCCAGCAGGTCGGGTGAGAACACTGAAGCTTTCTTT; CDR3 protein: CASRSGENTEAFF
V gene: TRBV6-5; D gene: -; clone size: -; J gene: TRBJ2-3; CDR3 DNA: TGTGCCAGCAGCCCAGGGGCTAGCACAGATACGCAGTATTTT; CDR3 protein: CASSPGASTDTQYF
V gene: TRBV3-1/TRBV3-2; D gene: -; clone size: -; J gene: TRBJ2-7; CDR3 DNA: TGTGCCAGCAGCCAGGGAGGAGTTTCCTACGAGCAGTACTTC; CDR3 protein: CASSQGGVSYEQYF